This T cell receptor (beta chain) comes out of a study of T cells after yellow fever vaccination. TCRdb re-analysed the 5' RACE reads in MiXCR, keeping a single row per CDR3 protein. The profile shows 150,000 to 200,000 distinct CDR3 sequences, roughly 8.8% of them singletons. V was clipped by 3 bases and J by 7 bases; unmatched bases: 8. The germline V gene has CDR1 MGHRA and CDR2 YSYEKL. The CDR3 has 15 amino acids. In its sample, this clonotype was seen a few times. Antigen: not known. Study conclusions and caveats: At less than 97% for CD4 and just over 85% for CD8, most primary-vaccination clones showed up again after the booster. Clonotypes appearing in both CD4 and CD8 compartments existed, and their share was small.

The chain employs TRBV4-1 and TRBJ2-2; 7 nucleotides match TRBD2. The TCR was taken from a young man who received the YFV17D yellow fever vaccine. The specimen comprised CD8+ T cells sorted from PBMCs, sampled 45 days after the yellow fever booster vaccination. For the CDR3, the DNA is TGCGCCAGCAGCCACCCCTCCGGGGAGGGCGGGGAGCTGTTTTTT. It codes for CASSHPSGEGGELFF.